Shown below are 2 T cell receptor beta chains from a single sample sequenced in a study of CXCR3-negative and CXCR3-positive naive CD8 T cells. Each TRB cDNA library was prepared by 5' RACE (with UMI labels). TCRdb reanalyzed the 5' RACE reads, giving one entry per CDR3 protein sequence and no DNA. Its table records tens of thousands of distinct CDR3 sequences. Sample: memory CD8+ T cells from blood. These receptors originate from a human donor in good health. Some clones in this sample may be carry-over from other donors' samples.

The chain carries TRBV6-2 or TRBV6-3 and TRBJ2-7; checking the TCRdb D call of TRBD1 is not possible without DNA. Germline loops: CDR1 MNHEY, CDR2 SVGEGT. This CDR3 spans 15 amino acids. The CDR3 reads CASRNSGTGIYAQYF.

The rearrangement joins TRBV29-1 to TRBJ2-1; with no DNA, the TCRdb D assignment of TRBD2 cannot be verified. The germline gives CDR1 SQVTM, CDR2 ANQGSEA. This CDR3 comprises 16 residues. The chain's CDR3 is CSVILAGGRSYNEQFF.